A selection of T cell receptor beta chains follows, all from one sample in a study of cytomegalovirus exposure and HLA in healthy donors. Sequencing was performed with immunoSEQ multiplex PCR; in TCRdb, only in-frame clones are kept and a portion is missing. Found here are about 140,000 clones, over 75% of them singletons; the top ten hold about 2.4%. The sequenced sample consisted of PBMCs. These TCRs come from a man in his fifties or sixties in good health and CMV-seronegative. Each CDR3 is given with its conserved first and last residue. D genes are given only for firm matches. A row's size may be missing; if present it is once, few, many or a size class.

CDR3,DNA,J,size,D,V
CASSVGAEPYNEQFF,TGTGCCAGCAGTGTTGGAGCGGAGCCCTACAATGAGCAGTTCTTC,TRBJ2-1,NA,NA,TRBV6-4
CASVRDRNTGELFF,TGTGCCAGCGTCCGGGACAGGAACACCGGGGAGCTGTTTTTT,TRBJ2-2,NA,TRBD1,TRBV2
CASSILWGDYGYTF,TGTGCCAGCAGCATATTATGGGGAGACTATGGCTACACCTTC,TRBJ1-2,NA,NA,TRBV11-3
CASIDLRSRLALNEQFF,TGTGCCAGCATCGATCTCCGGTCCAGACTAGCGCTCAATGAGCAGTTCTTC,TRBJ2-1,many,TRBD2,TRBV9
CASSHRDSGTGELFF,TGTGCCAGCAGCCACCGGGACAGTGGGACCGGGGAGCTGTTTTTT,TRBJ2-2,once,TRBD1,TRBV5-5
CSARGVQATDTQYF,TGCAGCGCCCGGGGGGTCCAGGCCACAGATACGCAGTATTTT,TRBJ2-3,NA,TRBD2,TRBV29-1
CASSAARDEQFF,TGTGCCAGCAGCGCCGCCAGGGATGAGCAGTTCTTC,TRBJ2-1,NA,NA,TRBV7-8
CASSLEGTGVYNEQFF,TGCGCCAGCAGCTTGGAGGGGACAGGGGTCTACAATGAGCAGTTCTTC,TRBJ2-1,NA,TRBD1,TRBV5-1
CASSKIEGIAKNIQYF,TGTGCCAGCAGCAAAATAGAGGGTATTGCCAAAAACATTCAGTACTTC,TRBJ2-4,NA,NA,TRBV21-1
CASSDSKSTDTQYF,TGTGCCAGCTCGGACAGTAAGAGCACAGATACGCAGTATTTT,TRBJ2-3,once,NA,TRBV25-1
CAWRTASTDTQYF,TGTGCCTGGAGGACTGCTAGCACAGATACGCAGTATTTT,TRBJ2-3,NA,NA,TRBV30
CASSLREGLGNTEAFF,TGTGCCAGCAGCTTGAGGGAGGGGTTAGGGAACACTGAAGCTTTCTTT,TRBJ1-1,NA,NA,TRBV5-8
CASSPGQGASEKLFF,TGTGCCAGCTCACCGGGACAGGGGGCTTCTGAAAAACTGTTTTTT,TRBJ1-4,NA,TRBD1,TRBV18
CASSFKLGLLEQFF,TGTGCCAGCAGTTTTAAACTAGGGTTACTTGAGCAGTTCTTC,TRBJ2-1,NA,NA,TRBV28
CASSQEGLGTGNPEAFF,TGCGCCAGCAGCCAAGAAGGTCTGGGGACAGGAAATCCTGAAGCTTTCTTT,TRBJ1-1,NA,TRBD1,TRBV4-1
CASSPGTANEKLFF,TGTGCCAGCAGCCCAGGGACAGCAAATGAAAAACTGTTTTTT,TRBJ1-4,NA,TRBD1,TRBV7-2
CASSMEDGRFGSGANVLTF,TGTGCCAGCAGTATGGAAGACGGGAGGTTTGGGTCTGGGGCCAACGTCCTGACTTTC,TRBJ2-6,NA,TRBD2,TRBV27
CASSVVLSGDAEAFF,TGTGCCAGCAGTGTGGTCCTAAGTGGAGACGCTGAAGCTTTCTTT,TRBJ1-1,NA,NA,TRBV6-5
CASKPSGQGFHEQYF,TGTGCCAGCAAACCTTCGGGACAGGGTTTCCACGAGCAGTACTTC,TRBJ2-7,NA,TRBD1,TRBV7-9
CASSPTGNQLDTGELFF,TGTGCCAGCAGCCCGACAGGGAATCAATTGGACACCGGGGAGCTGTTTTTT,TRBJ2-2,NA,TRBD1,TRBV9
CASSELVGGTDTQYF,TGTGCCAGCAGTGAATTAGTGGGGGGAACAGATACGCAGTATTTT,TRBJ2-3,NA,NA,TRBV6-1
CASSPQETQYF,TGCGCCAGCAGTCCGCAAGAGACCCAGTACTTC,TRBJ2-5,few,NA,TRBV10-2
CASSQRRDRNYGYTF,TGCGCCAGCAGCCAAAGGAGGGACAGAAACTATGGCTACACCTTC,TRBJ1-2,NA,TRBD1,TRBV4-1
CASGQGNEKLFF,TGTGCCAGCGGACAGGGTAATGAAAAACTGTTTTTT,TRBJ1-4,few,TRBD1,TRBV2
CASSATGVNTEAFF,TGTGCCAGCAGTGCAACAGGGGTGAACACTGAAGCTTTCTTT,TRBJ1-1,once,TRBD1,TRBV6-1
CASSPQTFTDTQYF,TGTGCCAGCAGCCCCCAGACTTTCACAGATACGCAGTATTTT,TRBJ2-3,NA,NA,TRBV4-2
CASSLEGTGMNTEAFF,TGCGCCAGCAGCTTGGAGGGGACAGGGATGAACACTGAAGCTTTCTTT,TRBJ1-1,few,TRBD1,TRBV5-1
CASSLMGGNTEAFF,TGTGCCAGCAGCTTAATGGGGGGGAACACTGAAGCTTTCTTT,TRBJ1-1,few,NA,TRBV7-9
CATGTGDTGELFF,TGCGCCACCGGGACAGGAGACACCGGGGAGCTGTTTTTT,TRBJ2-2,NA,TRBD1,TRBV5-1
CASSSSGANVLTF,TGTGCCAGCAGTTCGTCTGGGGCCAACGTCCTGACTTTC,TRBJ2-6,NA,NA,TRBV6-5
CASSRDRVNSPLHF,TGTGCCAGCAGCCGGGACAGGGTTAATTCACCCCTCCACTTT,TRBJ1-6,few,TRBD1,TRBV28
CASSLARISETQYF,TGTGCCAGCAGCTTAGCGCGCATTTCAGAGACCCAGTACTTC,TRBJ2-5,NA,NA,TRBV11-3
CASSPGAGETYEQYF,TGTGCCAGCAGCCCAGGAGCGGGAGAGACCTACGAGCAGTACTTC,TRBJ2-7,NA,TRBD2,TRBV2
CASSQDRDRGTQYF,TGCGCCAGCAGCCAAGACCGGGACAGGGGTACCCAGTACTTC,TRBJ2-5,NA,TRBD1,TRBV4-1
CASRITQGVNEKLFF,TGTGCCAGCAGAATAACACAGGGCGTAAATGAAAAACTGTTTTTT,TRBJ1-4,few,NA,TRBV6-6
CASRGTSGGTDTQYF,TGTGCCAGCAGGGGGACTAGCGGGGGCACAGATACGCAGTATTTT,TRBJ2-3,NA,TRBD2,TRBV6-1
CASSEGPSYNEQFF,TGTGCCAGCAGTGAGGGGCCCTCCTACAATGAGCAGTTCTTC,TRBJ2-1,NA,NA,TRBV2
CASSGLTGAGEQFF,TGTGCCAGCAGTGGACTTACAGGGGCAGGAGAGCAGTTCTTC,TRBJ2-1,once,TRBD1,TRBV6-1
CASSIGGQGAFEQYF,TGTGCCAGTAGTATAGGTGGACAGGGGGCTTTCGAGCAGTACTTC,TRBJ2-7,NA,TRBD1,TRBV19
CASSDRDSPRNPDF,TGTGCCAGCAGTGATAGGGACAGCCCCAGAAATCCCGACTTC,TRBJ2-7,NA,TRBD1,TRBV2
CASSSTGETYQETQYF,TGTGCCAGCAGCTCGACCGGGGAGACGTACCAAGAGACCCAGTACTTC,TRBJ2-5,NA,NA,TRBV7-9
CASSIGTAQETQYF,TGTGCCAGTAGTATAGGGACAGCCCAAGAGACCCAGTACTTC,TRBJ2-5,NA,NA,TRBV19
CASSPQGQGSQPQHF,TGTGCCAGCAGTCCTCAGGGACAGGGAAGTCAGCCCCAGCATTTT,TRBJ1-5,NA,TRBD1,TRBV6-1
CASSFSGNTEAFF,TGCGCCAGCAGCTTTTCAGGTAACACTGAAGCTTTCTTT,TRBJ1-1,few,NA,TRBV5-1
CASSKTSFSYNEQFF,TGTGCCAGCAGCAAAACTAGCTTCTCCTACAATGAGCAGTTCTTC,TRBJ2-1,once,NA,TRBV27
CASSHGNSGNTIYF,TGTGCCAGCAGCCACGGGAACTCTGGAAACACCATATATTTT,TRBJ1-3,NA,NA,TRBV7-9
CASSEVLAGGRDTQYF,TGTGCCAGCAGTGAAGTACTAGCGGGGGGAAGAGATACGCAGTATTTT,TRBJ2-3,NA,TRBD2,TRBV6-1
CASSTQRGPTDTQYF,TGTGCCAGCAGCACCCAGCGGGGGCCCACAGATACGCAGTATTTT,TRBJ2-3,NA,TRBD2,TRBV7-3
CASSQKTGERSPLHF,TGTGCCAGCAGCCAAAAAACAGGGGAGAGGTCACCCCTCCACTTT,TRBJ1-6,once,TRBD1,TRBV7-2
CASSPLEQNGYTF,TGTGCCAGCTCACCATTGGAGCAGAATGGCTACACCTTC,TRBJ1-2,NA,NA,TRBV18
CASRQGPYEQYF,TGTGCCAGCCGTCAGGGGCCCTACGAGCAGTACTTC,TRBJ2-7,few,NA,TRBV6-5
CASSFGQGTEAFF,TGTGCCAGCAGCTTCGGACAGGGCACTGAAGCTTTCTTT,TRBJ1-1,NA,TRBD1,TRBV5-4
CAWARTGPYYGYTF,TGTGCCTGGGCTAGGACAGGGCCCTACTATGGCTACACCTTC,TRBJ1-2,NA,TRBD1,TRBV30
CASSEKSAGAYNEQFF,TGTGCCAGCAGTGAGAAGTCCGCGGGGGCGTACAATGAGCAGTTCTTC,TRBJ2-1,NA,NA,TRBV2
CASSVGRGVMNTEAFF,TGTGCCAGCAGTGTGGGCAGGGGGGTCATGAACACTGAAGCTTTCTTT,TRBJ1-1,NA,TRBD1,TRBV2